The T cell receptor beta chain described here comes from a study of vaccination effects on CD4 cells after COVID-19. As concerns this clone: Its antigen is undetermined.

ViraFEST assay sequencing came after antigen-specific CD4+ T cells were expanded with viral peptide pools. Cultured cells yielded isolated CD4+ T cells after approximately nine days. Everyone in the study got two shots of either the BNT162b2 or mRNA-1273 vaccine. The data were produced by immunoSEQ multiplex PCR, yet TCRdb's version contains in-frame clones alone and is incomplete. The sample includes about 24,000 clones, over 75% of them seen just once. The germline V gene encodes CDR1 SGHRS and CDR2 YFSETQ. The germline V and J ends were trimmed by 2 bases and 2 bases, with 1 base remaining between them. The CDR3 is 12 amino acids.

The sequence came from a human donor who received a COVID-19 vaccine. The rearrangement links TRBV5-1 to TRBJ2-2; D unclear. Sequenced here: CD4+ T cells from PBMCs cultured with HCoV-NL63 spike peptides, sampled after COVID-19 vaccination. The CDR3 DNA reads as TGCGCCAGCAGCTTTAACACCGGGGAGCTGTTTTTT. Amino acid sequence: CASSFNTGELFF.